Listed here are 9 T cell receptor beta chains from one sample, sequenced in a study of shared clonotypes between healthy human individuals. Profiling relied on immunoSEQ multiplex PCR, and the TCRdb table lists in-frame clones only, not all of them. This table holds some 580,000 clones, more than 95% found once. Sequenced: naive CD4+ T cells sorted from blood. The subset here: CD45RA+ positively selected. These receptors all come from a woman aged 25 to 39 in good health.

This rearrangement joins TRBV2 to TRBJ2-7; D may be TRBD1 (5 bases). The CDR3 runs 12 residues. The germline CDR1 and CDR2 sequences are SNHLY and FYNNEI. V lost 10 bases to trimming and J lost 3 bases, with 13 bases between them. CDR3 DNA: TGTGCCACATCACAGGTGAACTACGAGCAGTACTTC. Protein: CATSQVNYEQYF.

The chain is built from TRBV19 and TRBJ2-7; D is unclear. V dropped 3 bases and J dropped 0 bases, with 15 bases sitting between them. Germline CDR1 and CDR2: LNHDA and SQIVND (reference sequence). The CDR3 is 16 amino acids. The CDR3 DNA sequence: TGTGCCAGTAGTATGACGTCTTCCCCCCACTCCTACGAGCAGTACTTC. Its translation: CASSMTSSPHSYEQYF.

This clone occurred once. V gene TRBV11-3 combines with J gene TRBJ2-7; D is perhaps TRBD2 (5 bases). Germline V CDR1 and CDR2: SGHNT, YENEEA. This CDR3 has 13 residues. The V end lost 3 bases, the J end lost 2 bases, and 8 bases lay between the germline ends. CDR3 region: CASSFGLTYEQYF. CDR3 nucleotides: TGTGCCAGCAGCTTCGGACTTACCTACGAGCAGTACTTC.

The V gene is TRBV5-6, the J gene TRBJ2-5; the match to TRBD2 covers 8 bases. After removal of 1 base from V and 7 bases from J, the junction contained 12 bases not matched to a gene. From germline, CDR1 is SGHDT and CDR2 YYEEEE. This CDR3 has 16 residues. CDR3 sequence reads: CASSLFREGGRGTQYF. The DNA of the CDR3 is TGTGCCAGCAGCTTGTTTCGGGAGGGTGGGCGAGGGACCCAGTACTTC.

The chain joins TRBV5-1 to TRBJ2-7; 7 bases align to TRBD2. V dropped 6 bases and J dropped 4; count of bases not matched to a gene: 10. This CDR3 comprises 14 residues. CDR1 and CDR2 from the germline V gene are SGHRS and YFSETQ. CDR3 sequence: CASMRASGLYEQYF. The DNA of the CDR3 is TGCGCCAGCATGAGGGCTAGCGGACTGTACGAGCAGTACTTC.

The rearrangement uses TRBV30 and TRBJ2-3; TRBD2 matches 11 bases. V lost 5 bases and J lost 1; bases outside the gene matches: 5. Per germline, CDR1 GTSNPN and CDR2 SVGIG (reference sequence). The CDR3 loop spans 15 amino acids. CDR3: CAWYELAGGTDTQYF. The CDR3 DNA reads TGTGCCTGGTATGAACTAGCGGGGGGCACAGATACGCAGTATTTT.

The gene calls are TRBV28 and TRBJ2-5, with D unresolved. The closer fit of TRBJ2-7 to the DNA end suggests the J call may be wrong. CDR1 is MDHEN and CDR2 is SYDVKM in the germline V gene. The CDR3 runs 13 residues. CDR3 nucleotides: TGTGCCGGCTCAAAAAGCCTAACCTACGAGCAGTACTTC. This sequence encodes CAGSKSLTYEQYF.

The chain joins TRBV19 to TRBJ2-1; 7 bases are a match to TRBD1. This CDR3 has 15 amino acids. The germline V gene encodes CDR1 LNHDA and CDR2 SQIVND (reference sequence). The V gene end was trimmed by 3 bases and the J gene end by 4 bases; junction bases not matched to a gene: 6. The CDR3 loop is CASSMGQGVYNEQFF. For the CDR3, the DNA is TGTGCCAGTAGTATGGGTCAGGGGGTGTACAATGAGCAGTTCTTC.

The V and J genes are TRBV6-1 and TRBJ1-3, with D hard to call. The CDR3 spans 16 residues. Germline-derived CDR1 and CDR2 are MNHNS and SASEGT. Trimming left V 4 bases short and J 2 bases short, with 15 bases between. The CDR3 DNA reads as TGTGCCAGCAGTGCCCCGGGCCCCTGGCCTGGAAACACCATATATTTT. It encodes CASSAPGPWPGNTIYF.